Below, 30 T cell receptor beta chains from the same sample are listed, as sequenced in a study of CXCR3-negative and CXCR3-positive naive CD8 T cells. Study-wide results and limits: Greater hydrophobicity was found in TRB CDR3s of CXCR3-positive naive cells than of CXCR3-negative naive cells.

Their antigens remain unidentified. The authors made the TRB cDNA libraries by 5' RACE using UMI labels. TCRdb reworked the 5' RACE reads into one entry per CDR3 protein, no DNA. The sample data list under 150,000 distinct CDR3 sequences. Sequencing was done on a sample of naive CXCR3+ CD8+ T cells from blood. As for subset: CD45RO-CCR7+CD27+CD95- naive CD8+ T cells expressing CXCR3 (TNR3+). All receptors come from a human donor in good health. Some clones in this sample may be carry-over from other donors' samples.

The chain employs TRBV5-1 and TRBJ2-1; TCRdb calls TRBD1, which cannot be checked without DNA. The CDR3 consists of 15 residues. CDR1 is SGHRS, CDR2 YFSETQ, per germline. This CDR3 is CASSLRQVGYNEQFF.

The V gene is TRBV11-3, the J gene TRBJ2-1; TCRdb calls TRBD1, which cannot be checked without DNA. The CDR3 has 13 residues. In germline, CDR1 is SGHNT, CDR2 YENEEA. The CDR3 loop is CASSYRGQEVQFF.

V gene TRBV20-1 combines with J gene TRBJ1-2. The CDR3 covers 17 residues. Germline V gene lookup returns CDR1 DFQATT and CDR2 SNEGSKA (reference sequence). CDR3 region: CSARDRLSLVHNYGYTF.

CDR3 in amino acids: CASSITTVETQYF. The gene calls are TRBV7-9 and TRBJ2-5. CDR3 length equals 13 residues. CDR1 is SEHNR, CDR2 FQNEAQ, per germline (reference sequence).

The chain is built from TRBV7-9 and TRBJ2-1; lacking DNA, the TRBD1 call made by TCRdb goes unchecked. The CDR3 is made up of 13 amino acids. From germline, CDR1 is SEHNR and CDR2 FQNEAQ (reference sequence). CDR3 in amino acids: CASSLRGVNEQFF. Full variable domain (rest looked up from reference TRBV7-9 and TRBJ2-1): DTGVSQNPRHKITKRGQNVTFRCDPISEHNRLYWYRQTLGQGPEFLTYFQNEAQLEKSRLLSDRFSAERPKGSFSTLEIQRTEQGDSAMYLCASSLRGVNEQFFGPGTRLTVL.

CDR3 protein: CAISESGDLYAYTF. V and J are TRBV10-3 and TRBJ1-2; the D call of TRBD1 rests on TCRdb alone, since no DNA is present to check it. Per the germline V gene, CDR1 is ENHRY and CDR2 is SYGVKD. This CDR3 spans 14 amino acids.

The chain couples TRBV6-5 to TRBJ2-2. Germline loops: CDR1 MNHEY, CDR2 SVGAGI. The CDR3 loop spans 14 amino acids. The CDR3 region is CASSFNENTGELFF.

The gene calls are TRBV4-1 and TRBJ2-3. The CDR3 runs to 15 residues. CDR1 and CDR2 from the germline V gene are MGHRA and YSYEKL. The CDR3 loop reads CASSQDRPSTDTQYF.

This sequence joins TRBV3-1 and TRBJ2-5; the D call of TRBD1 rests on TCRdb alone, since no DNA is present to check it. Germline-derived CDR1 and CDR2 are LGHDT and YNNKEL (reference sequence). The CDR3 is 15 residues long. CDR3 sequence: CASSPTGANMETQYF.

V and J are TRBV29-1 and TRBJ2-1; TCRdb names TRBD2, which stays unverified in the absence of DNA. Germline loops: CDR1 SQVTM, CDR2 ANQGSEA. CDR3 size: 16 residues. This chain's CDR3 is CSVERSGGNAYNEQFF.

V usage is TRBV6-5 and J usage is TRBJ2-1; no DNA is available, so the TRBD2 call from TCRdb remains unchecked. This CDR3 contains 18 residues. Germline CDR1 is MNHEY and CDR2 is SVGAGI. The CDR3 reads CASSYPPTAGRRYNEQFF.

The rearrangement uses TRBV29-1 and TRBJ1-2; TCRdb's D gene call, TRBD1, goes unchecked for lack of DNA. The CDR3 spans 12 residues. Germline values: CDR1 SQVTM, CDR2 ANQGSEA. CDR3 protein: CSAEGDTYGYTF.

The J gene is TRBJ2-7, the V gene TRBV11-1; TCRdb returns TRBD2, unconfirmable since there is no DNA. CDR3 length equals 15 residues. Looked up from germline, CDR1 is SGHAT and CDR2 is FQDESV (reference sequence). The CDR3 loop is CASSFTRDFAYEQYF.

This rearrangement joins TRBV2 to TRBJ2-3; TCRdb picks TRBD2, but there is no DNA to check that call. The germline V gene encodes CDR1 SNHLY and CDR2 FYNNEI. CDR3 length equals 15 residues. CDR3 region: CASRQTSGDTDTQYF.

This sequence joins TRBV30 and TRBJ1-1; without DNA, the TCRdb call of TRBD1 cannot be checked. The CDR3 length is 13 residues. Germline CDR1 reads GTSNPN; CDR2 reads SVGIG (reference sequence). The chain's CDR3 is CAWSVLPGGEAFF.

This chain connects TRBV6-5 to TRBJ2-1; TCRdb lists TRBD2, though no DNA is available to test this call. Germline V CDR1 and CDR2: MNHEY, SVGAGI. This CDR3 comprises 17 residues. CDR3 in amino acids: CASSFEGGRAAYSEQFF.

The J gene is TRBJ1-1, the V gene TRBV6-5; TCRdb calls TRBD1, which cannot be checked without DNA. CDR3 length: 12 residues. Germline V CDR1 and CDR2: MNHEY, SVGAGI. CDR3 sequence: CASTPPGPEAFF.

The chain couples TRBV28 to TRBJ2-2; the D call from TCRdb, TRBD2, cannot be confirmed without DNA. Per the germline V gene, CDR1 is MDHEN and CDR2 is SYDVKM. This CDR3 spans 16 amino acids. CDR3 residues: CASSFRLAGGTGELFF.

V gene TRBV6-6 combines with J gene TRBJ1-1; the TRBD1 assignment by TCRdb is unverifiable without DNA. Germline V gives CDR1 MNHNY, CDR2 SVGAGI (reference sequence). The CDR3 covers 15 residues. The CDR3 region is CASSNEQGATTEAFF.

V gene TRBV15 combines with J gene TRBJ2-7; TCRdb reports TRBD2, a call that lacks DNA to check it against. The CDR3 extends over 15 amino acids. The V gene's germline CDR1 is LNHNV and CDR2 YYDKDF (reference sequence). CDR3 residues: CATSRAASGAYEQYF.

V and J are TRBV5-1 and TRBJ2-3; the TRBD2 assignment by TCRdb is unverifiable without DNA. The CDR3 runs 17 residues. Germline V gene sequence: CDR1 SGHRS, CDR2 YFSETQ. This chain's CDR3 is CASSPMGGRTSTDTQYF.

V and J are TRBV6-2 or TRBV6-3 and TRBJ2-1; TCRdb's assignment of TRBD2 cannot be checked, as there is no DNA. Germline V gives CDR1 MNHEY, CDR2 SVGEGT. The CDR3 length is 12 residues. The CDR3 sequence: CASFGLDNVQFF.

This chain joins TRBV27 and TRBJ2-1. This CDR3 is built from 14 residues. Germline loops: CDR1 MNHEY, CDR2 SMNVEV (reference sequence). CDR3 amino acids: CASSEADTYNEQFF.

The chain employs TRBV4-3 and TRBJ2-1; TCRdb gives TRBD2 as the D gene, but with no DNA this cannot be confirmed. The CDR3 loop spans 16 amino acids. From germline, CDR1 is LGHNA and CDR2 YSLEER. The CDR3 loop reads CASSLRLAGAYNEQFF.

The chain joins TRBV28 to TRBJ2-3. Germline-derived CDR1 and CDR2 are MDHEN and SYDVKM. This CDR3 is built from 15 residues. The CDR3 here is CASSLLVGFGDTQYF.

This chain's CDR3 is CASSARDRGPCEQYF. This chain joins TRBV4-3 and TRBJ2-7; absent DNA, TCRdb's TRBD1 call cannot be checked. This CDR3 is 15 amino acids long. In germline, CDR1 is LGHNA, CDR2 YSLEER.

This chain joins TRBV7-6 and TRBJ2-7; as DNA is missing, the TRBD1 call by TCRdb cannot be tested. The CDR3 is made up of 14 amino acids. Germline V CDR1 and CDR2: SGHVS, FNYEAQ. The CDR3 reads CASSYLGEVDEQYF.

The J gene is TRBJ2-7, the V gene TRBV15; TCRdb's D call, TRBD1, is unchecked because there is no DNA. In germline, CDR1 is LNHNV, CDR2 YYDKDF (reference sequence). This CDR3 is 14 amino acids long. CDR3 in amino acids: CATSRGTGAYEQYF.

The V gene is TRBV20-1, the J gene TRBJ1-5; the D call of TRBD1 rests on TCRdb alone, since no DNA is present to check it. CDR1 DFQATT and CDR2 SNEGSKA come from the germline V gene (reference sequence). The CDR3 consists of 20 residues. The CDR3 here is CSASRVDRHSGEYSYQPQHF.

V gene TRBV28 combines with J gene TRBJ1-5; TCRdb's D call, TRBD1, is unchecked because there is no DNA. Germline CDR1 is MDHEN and CDR2 is SYDVKM. The CDR3 covers 15 residues. The CDR3 reads CASSLLTGSNQPQHF.